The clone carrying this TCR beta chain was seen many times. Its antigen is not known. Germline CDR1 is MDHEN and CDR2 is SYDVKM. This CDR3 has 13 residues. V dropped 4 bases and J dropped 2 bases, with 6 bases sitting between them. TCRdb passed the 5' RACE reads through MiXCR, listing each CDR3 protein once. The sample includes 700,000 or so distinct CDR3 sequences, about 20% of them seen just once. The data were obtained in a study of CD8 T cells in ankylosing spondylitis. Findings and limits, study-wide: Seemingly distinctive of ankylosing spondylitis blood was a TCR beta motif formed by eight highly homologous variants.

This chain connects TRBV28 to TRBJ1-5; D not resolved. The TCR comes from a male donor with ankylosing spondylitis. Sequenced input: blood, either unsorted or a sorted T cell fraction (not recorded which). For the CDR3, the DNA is TGTGCCAGCAGTTCGAGGGGCAATCAGCCCCAGCATTTT. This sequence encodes CASSSRGNQPQHF. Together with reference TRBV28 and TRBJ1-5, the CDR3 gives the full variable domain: DVKVTQSSRYLVKRTGEKVFLECVQDMDHENMFWYRQDPGLGLRLIYFSYDVKMKEKGDIPEGYSVSREKKERFSLILESASTNQTSMYLCASSSRGNQPQHFGDGTRLSIL.